The source of this TCR beta chain is a study of blood T cell repertoires in COVID-19. Enrolled during active infection, Seattle patients were then followed longitudinally. Germline CDR1 reads MDHEN; CDR2 reads SYDVKM. V was trimmed by 5 bases and J by 2 bases, leaving 13 bases between them. This CDR3 has 15 amino acids. In its sample, this clone was seen a few times. In the authors' workflow: Amplified reference gene primers provided the basis for estimating nucleated cell counts. Profiling relied on immunoSEQ multiplex PCR, and the TCRdb table lists in-frame clones only, not all of them. The DNA gave D and trimming, while V, J and clone size come from that table. In the table there are some 190,000 clones, around 85% of which are singletons.

The genes are TRBV28 and TRBJ1-3, with D unclear. The sample consisted of peripheral blood. This sequence was found in a man older than 75 with COVID-19, enrolled during active disease. This chain's CDR3 is CASSPRGIPGNTIYF. CDR3 DNA: TGTGCCAGCAGTCCTCGAGGGATACCTGGAAACACCATATATTTT.